This is a list of T cell receptor beta chains from one sample in a study of blood T cell repertoires in COVID-19. Here immunoSEQ multiplex PCR was the method, and the copy in TCRdb shows in-frame clones only, minus some. Among 300,000 or so clones, 65% to 85% were seen once, and the ten largest hold about 1.2%. The sequencing input was peripheral blood. The receptor source for this set is a woman in her forties or fifties with acute or convalescent COVID-19. The CDR3 runs from the conserved cysteine through the conserved F or W.

j_call	v_call	cdr3_aa
TRBJ1-2	TRBV2	CASLRDRGPYGYTF
TRBJ2-5	TRBV27	CASSFFGAGEETQYF
TRBJ2-5	TRBV7-3	CASSLGTSGRIVETQYF
TRBJ2-7	TRBV7-9	CASSLEQGSSYEQYF
TRBJ1-6	TRBV9	CASGQVMEPLHF
TRBJ2-7	TRBV6-5	CASSSDRGRYEQYF
TRBJ1-6	TRBV27	CASSLWTGGAAYNSPLHF
TRBJ2-1	TRBV23-1	CASSPRGEGPGGNNEQFF
TRBJ1-4	TRBV27	CATARTGSNEKLFF
TRBJ2-1	TRBV6-2/TRBV6-3	CASSLLYNEQFF
TRBJ1-5	TRBV5-6	CASSLQGNNQPQHF
TRBJ2-3	TRBV15	CATSRDRDFSDTQYF
TRBJ1-2	TRBV6-4	CASSETGESGYTF
TRBJ2-7	TRBV5-1	CASSFQRTYEQYF
TRBJ2-2	TRBV5-1	CASSLSGGAVGELFF